This T cell receptor beta chain was sequenced during a study of blood T cell repertoires in COVID-19 (dated by TCRdb to about 2020). Looking at the study overall: The collaborator samples originated in the United States, Italy and Spain and spanned the acute and convalescent phases of COVID-19. The repertoires were released in a freely available public database intended as a resource for research on the immune response to SARS-CoV-2. Subjects who had been exposed to COVID-19, were actively infected with it, or had recovered from it provided the deeply sampled blood TCRbeta repertoires that made up the dataset. The samples were drawn from the first 160 participants of the ongoing ImmuneRACE study and from 950 to 1,500 subjects provided by 6 global collaborators. Where available, HLA class I and class II types were obtained from metadata supplied by the sample provider rather than from assay-based typing. Nearly every sample came with metadata listing a de-identified subject ID, COVID-19 status, age in years and sex. The prospective study material was composed of cDNA or gDNA derived from T cells, B-cell-depleted T cells, or PBMCs. Beyond this particular receptor, the publication reports: The quantity of clinical and demographic metadata differed by source and by participant and was supplied without curation.

TCRbeta CDR3 regions were amplified from genomic DNA by means of the immunoSEQ Assay, a bias-controlled multiplex PCR. Concerning the study's data processing: Within the assay, amplification of reference gene primers was used to estimate how many nucleated cells each sample contained. Sequence reads were collapsed and filtered to measure the absolute abundance of every unique TCRbeta CDR3 rearrangement. Productive Simpson clonality was computed per sample as the square root of Simpson's diversity index over productive rearrangements. What TCRdb holds here is the immuneACCESS table cut down to in-frame rearrangements. Part of the clones is not present; checked against another copy, under half of the missing clones reflect an unresolved V gene, and the others are unexplained. V and J calls and clone size come straight from that table; D and trimming were deduced from the DNA. The sample contains about 400,000 clones, 70% to 90% of them found a single time. The ten largest clones take up over 1% of the sample.

Whole blood was collected in K2EDTA tubes by collaborating institutions according to the institutions' own protocols. For TCRbeta analysis, collaborators shipped samples as frozen whole blood, isolated PBMCs, or DNA extracted from either of those sample types. The CDR1 and CDR2 encoded by the germline V gene (reference sequence) are MNHEY and SMNVEV. The CDR3 holds 14 amino acids from the cysteine to the phenylalanine. Only the CDR3 DNA is retained, 42 bases long and in frame from the first base. A distance of 17 bases separates the germline ends of V and J, which lose 9 bases and 3 bases respectively. As concerns this clone: Its recognized antigen is unknown. Base qualities are not at hand, and no much larger clone is one base apart.

Material: peripheral blood. This receptor was taken from a man between 35 and 55 years old with acute or convalescent COVID-19. The V gene is TRBV27 and the J gene is TRBJ1-2; the D gene is not confidently resolved. CDR3 sequence: CARKRGYPDYGYTF. The bases are TGTGCCAGAAAGCGAGGATATCCGGACTATGGCTACACCTTC.